This T cell receptor beta chain is drawn from a study of T cells in Graves' hyperthyroidism and ophthalmopathy. Study-wide points: Using 13 V-J features, a model discriminated ophthalmopathy from stable hyperthyroidism.

V dropped 2 bases and J dropped 5; count of bases not matched to a gene: 8. CDR3 length: 16 residues. Germline assignment: CDR1 MNHNS and CDR2 SASEGT. The PBMCs studied were ones that came from about 10 ml fresh peripheral blood. Remarks on this clonotype: Antigen unknown.

Amplification targeted TCR beta CDR3 regions from RNA transcripts. First-round RT-PCR with HTBI primers amplified the TCR CDR3 region. TCRdb ran MiXCR on the multiplex PCR reads and lists one entry per CDR3 protein. The sample yields hundreds of thousands of distinct CDR3 sequences, approximately 15% seen once. This TCR came from a woman aged 40 to 50 with Graves' ophthalmopathy. V and J are TRBV6-1 and TRBJ2-7; the match to TRBD1 covers 11 bases. Sequences were obtained from blood. The CDR3: CASSERGDRGSDEQYF. The CDR3 DNA reads TGTGCCAGCAGTGAAAGGGGGGACAGGGGGTCCGACGAGCAGTACTTC.